These T cell receptor beta chains were read from a single sample in a study of cytomegalovirus exposure and HLA in healthy donors. Profiled with immunoSEQ multiplex PCR; TCRdb holds only in-frame clones, not every one. The sample holds more than 95,000 clones; about four fifths are singletons and the top ten take about 1.8%. The sequencing sample was made of PBMCs. Source of these receptors: a young man in good health and CMV-seronegative. Both conserved end residues are part of each CDR3. The order of the fields is J gene, V gene, D gene, clone size, CDR3 DNA, CDR3 protein. D genes are given only for firm matches. For some rows the clone size is stated as once, few or many, or as a class when expanded; others skip it.

TRBJ2-1 | TRBV27 | NA | NA | TGTGCCAGCAGTAACACATGGGGGCATGAGCAGTTCTTC | CASSNTWGHEQFF
TRBJ2-1 | TRBV5-1 | TRBD2 | NA | TGCGCCAGCAGTTTTAGCGGGGGGTTTTACAATGAGCAGTTCTTC | CASSFSGGFYNEQFF
TRBJ2-5 | TRBV5-1 | NA | NA | TGCGCCAGCACCCGGGAGAGGCAAGAGACCCAGTACTTC | CASTRERQETQYF
TRBJ2-1 | TRBV5-5 | NA | NA | TGTGCCAGCTCTCTAGGGGGGGCCTACAATGAGCAGTTCTTC | CASSLGGAYNEQFF
TRBJ1-1 | TRBV5-5 | NA | NA | TGTGCCAGCAGCTCCACCTCCGGGGGAGTAACTGAAGCTTTCTTT | CASSSTSGGVTEAFF
TRBJ2-2 | TRBV18 | NA | NA | TGTGCCAGCTCCAGAACCGCTCAGGGTGGAGCCGGGGAGCTGTTTTTT | CASSRTAQGGAGELFF
TRBJ2-7 | TRBV12-5 | TRBD1 | NA | TGTGCTAGTGGTTTCGGGACAGGGATGTCTAACGAGCAGTACTTC | CASGFGTGMSNEQYF
TRBJ2-7 | TRBV19 | NA | NA | TGTGCCAGTAGTATAGAGAAACAGGTCCTCGGTGGTTACGAGCAGTACTTC | CASSIEKQVLGGYEQYF
TRBJ2-3 | TRBV5-5 | NA | few | TGTGCCAGCAGCTTGATGGGGAGTGGAGATACGCAGTATTTT | CASSLMGSGDTQYF
TRBJ2-7 | TRBV7-9 | NA | NA | TGTGCCAGCAGCCCCCTTGGACAGTCCCTTGGCGCCTACGAGCAGTACTTC | CASSPLGQSLGAYEQYF
TRBJ1-4 | TRBV29-1 | TRBD1 | NA | TGCAGCGTTGAAGATCCGGACAGGGGGCTTGAAAAACTGTTTTTT | CSVEDPDRGLEKLFF
TRBJ1-2 | TRBV5-6 | TRBD1 | NA | TGTGCCAGCAGCTCCGGGACAGGTGGCTACACCTTC | CASSSGTGGYTF
TRBJ1-4 | TRBV6-6 | TRBD1 | NA | TGTGCCAGCAGTTCGGGACAGGGGAGAGAAAAACTGTTTTTT | CASSSGQGREKLFF
TRBJ1-2 | TRBV7-2 | NA | NA | TGTGCCAGCAGCTTGATCAGGGAGGGGACCTATGGCTACACCTTC | CASSLIREGTYGYTF
TRBJ1-2 | TRBV5-5 | TRBD1 | NA | TGTGCCAGCAGCTTGGCCGGACAGGGAATCTATGGCTACACCTTC | CASSLAGQGIYGYTF
TRBJ2-1 | TRBV19 | TRBD1 | NA | TGTGCCAGTACAGGGACAGGCGGGCAGTTCTTC | CASTGTGGQFF